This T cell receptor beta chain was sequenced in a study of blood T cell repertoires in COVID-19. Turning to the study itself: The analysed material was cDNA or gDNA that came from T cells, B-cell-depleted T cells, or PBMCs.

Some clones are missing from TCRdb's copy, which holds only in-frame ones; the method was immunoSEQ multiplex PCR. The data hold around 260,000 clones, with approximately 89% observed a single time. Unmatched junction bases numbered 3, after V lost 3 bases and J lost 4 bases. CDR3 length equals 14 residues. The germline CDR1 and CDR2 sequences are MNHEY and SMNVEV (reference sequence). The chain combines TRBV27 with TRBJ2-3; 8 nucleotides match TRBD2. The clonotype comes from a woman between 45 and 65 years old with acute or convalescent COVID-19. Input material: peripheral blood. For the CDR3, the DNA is TGTGCCAGCAGTTTTAGCGGGACCCCAGATACGCAGTATTTT. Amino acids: CASSFSGTPDTQYF.